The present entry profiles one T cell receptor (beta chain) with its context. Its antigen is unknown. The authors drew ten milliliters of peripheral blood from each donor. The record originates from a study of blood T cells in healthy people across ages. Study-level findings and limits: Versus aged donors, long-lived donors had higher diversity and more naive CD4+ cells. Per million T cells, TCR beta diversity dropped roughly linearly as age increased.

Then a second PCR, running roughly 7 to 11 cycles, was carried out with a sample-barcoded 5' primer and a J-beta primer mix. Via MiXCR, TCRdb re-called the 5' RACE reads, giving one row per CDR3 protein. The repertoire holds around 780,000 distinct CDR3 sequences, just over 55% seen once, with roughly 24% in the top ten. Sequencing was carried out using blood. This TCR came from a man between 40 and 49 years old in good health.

Here the CDR3 reads CASSFLGQGRLIEQYF. The CDR3 nucleotides are TGTGCCAGCAGCTTCCTCGGACAGGGGCGCCTAATAGAGCAGTACTTC. This chain uses TRBV5-4 with TRBJ2-7; 9 nucleotides match TRBD1. Trimming took 2 bases from V and 7 from J; bases not matched to a gene: 13. CDR3 length: 16 residues. The germline CDR1 and CDR2 sequences are SGHNT and YYREEE (reference sequence).